This T cell receptor beta chain was recorded in a study of blood T cell repertoires in COVID-19. About the research overall: The cDNA or gDNA used as material had been derived from T cells, B-cell-depleted T cells, or PBMCs.

The V end lost 5 bases, the J end lost 0 bases, and 11 bases lay between the germline ends. The CDR3 has 15 residues. The germline CDR1 and CDR2 sequences are SEHNR and FQNEAQ (reference sequence). Repertoires were generated with immunoSEQ multiplex PCR, while TCRdb's copy carries only in-frame clones and drops some. The sample holds 150,000 to 200,000 clones, approximately 84% seen once. Clinical histories supplied by participants themselves formed the basis of cohort assignment. This TCR derives from a human donor with acute COVID-19. The donor label of this sample is uncertain. The chain joins TRBV7-9 to TRBJ1-5; tentatively, D is TRBD1 (6 bases). The source material was PBMCs or T cells enriched from blood (not recorded which). This chain's CDR3 is CASSSGQNSNQPQHF. CDR3 in DNA: TGTGCCAGCAGCAGCGGACAGAATAGCAATCAGCCCCAGCATTTT.